Listed below are T cell receptor beta chains from one sample, sequenced in a study of T-cell memory formation after mild COVID-19. TCRdb ran MiXCR on the 5' RACE reads and lists one entry per CDR3 protein. The sample consists of approximately 500,000 distinct CDR3 sequences, more than 20% of them appearing once. Sequenced material: PBMCs or a T cell subset sorted from them (not recorded which). Source of these receptors: an adult woman who had mild COVID-19 (a few samples of this study predate the infection). Cell type and time point are not known. Each CDR3 is given with its conserved first and last residue. The D gene is left open where the match is weak. Only some rows state a clone size, as once, few, many or a class for expanded clones.

j_call d_call clone_size v_call cdr3_aa cdr3_nt
TRBJ2-3 TRBD2 few TRBV13 CASSLQGPAGHTDTQYF TGTGCCAGCAGCTTACAAGGGCCAGCGGGGCACACAGATACGCAGTATTTT
TRBJ2-6 . . TRBV11-3 CASSLRGGISGANVLTF TGTGCCAGCAGCTTGAGGGGGGGCATCTCTGGGGCCAACGTCCTGACTTTC
TRBJ1-5 TRBD1 . TRBV9 CASSAGGDSRNQPQHF TGTGCCAGCAGCGCCGGGGGGGACAGCCGGAATCAGCCCCAGCATTTT
TRBJ2-3 . . TRBV18 CASSKGQFPDTQYF TGTGCCAGCTCAAAAGGACAGTTCCCAGATACGCAGTATTTT
TRBJ2-1 TRBD2 . TRBV4-1 CASSHPGTSGEDEQFF TGCGCCAGCAGCCACCCCGGGACTAGCGGGGAGGATGAGCAGTTCTTC
TRBJ2-1 TRBD2 many TRBV5-1 CASSRPGQASGSGYNEQFF TGCGCCAGCAGTCGGCCGGGACAGGCTAGCGGGAGCGGATACAATGAGCAGTTCTTC
TRBJ2-2 TRBD2 few TRBV24-1 CATSDPRTSGSNTGELFF TGTGCCACCAGTGATCCTAGGACTAGCGGGTCGAACACCGGGGAGCTGTTTTTT
TRBJ2-2 . . TRBV5-8 CASSLPGKEIGELFF TGTGCCAGCAGCTTGCCGGGGAAAGAAATCGGGGAGCTGTTTTTT
TRBJ2-3 TRBD1 . TRBV3-1 CASSHNLGTGTDTQYF TGTGCCAGCAGCCACAATTTGGGGACAGGGACAGATACGCAGTATTTT
TRBJ2-3 . many TRBV7-9 CASSLSTLDHLGQYF TGTGCCAGCAGCTTAAGTACGCTGGATCACCTTGGGCAGTATTTT
TRBJ2-1 TRBD2 . TRBV24-1 CATSEASGRYEQFF TGTGCCACCAGTGAGGCTAGCGGGAGGTATGAGCAGTTCTTC
TRBJ2-1 . many TRBV5-4 CASSFGREYGEQFF TGTGCCAGCAGCTTCGGCAGGGAATATGGTGAGCAGTTCTTC
TRBJ1-2 . . TRBV29-1 CSVEGGTDYGYTF TGCAGCGTTGAAGGCGGCACCGACTATGGCTACACCTTC
TRBJ1-1 . . TRBV29-1 CSPPSRTEAFF TGCAGCCCCCCGAGTCGGACTGAAGCTTTCTTT
TRBJ2-1 TRBD2 . TRBV20-1 CSARDSSGRGSYNEQFF TGCAGTGCTAGAGATTCTAGCGGGAGGGGTTCCTACAATGAGCAGTTCTTC
TRBJ1-2 . . TRBV7-9 CASSSGPGSSDGYTF TGTGCCAGCAGCTCTGGACCGGGTTCATCGGATGGCTACACCTTC
TRBJ2-2 . . TRBV20-1 CSARETGPSPTGELFF TGCAGTGCTAGAGAAACAGGACCAAGTCCCACCGGGGAGCTGTTTTTT
TRBJ1-1 . few TRBV7-9 CASEILGGNTEAFF TGTGCCAGCGAGATCCTAGGGGGGAACACTGAAGCTTTCTTT
TRBJ2-7 . . TRBV5-4 CASSLEGVSRAQYF TGTGCCAGCAGCTTAGAAGGGGTGAGCCGGGCGCAGTACTTC
TRBJ2-4 . few TRBV6-2/TRBV6-3 CASSPPGGYYDLAKNIQYF TGTGCCAGCAGTCCCCCAGGAGGCTATTACGACCTAGCCAAAAACATTCAGTACTTC
TRBJ2-6 . few TRBV3-1 CASSQDGTAGANVLTF TGTGCCAGCAGCCAAGATGGCACTGCTGGGGCCAACGTCCTGACTTTC
TRBJ1-4 . . TRBV5-1 CASSSGLSNEKLFF TGCGCCAGCAGCTCGGGACTGAGTAATGAAAAACTGTTTTTT
TRBJ2-1 . . TRBV20-1 CSLHGRTYNEQFF TGCAGCCTGCACGGGAGAACCTACAATGAGCAGTTCTTC
TRBJ2-5 . . TRBV2 CASSTEGKEETQYF TGTGCCAGCAGTACTGAGGGTAAAGAAGAGACCCAGTACTTC
TRBJ1-1 . . TRBV4-1 CASSQDPGRTNTEAFF TGCGCCAGCAGCCAAGATCCGGGACGGACGAACACTGAAGCTTTCTTT
TRBJ1-3 . few TRBV5-1 CASSQGTTYTGNTIYF TGCGCCAGCAGTCAGGGGACAACATACACTGGAAACACCATATATTTT
TRBJ2-2 . . TRBV19 CASSISGSTGELFF TGTGCCAGTAGTATCAGCGGGTCCACCGGGGAGCTGTTTTTT
TRBJ2-1 . few TRBV7-8 CASSLAYRSKTFEQFF TGTGCCAGCAGCTTAGCCTACAGGAGCAAGACGTTTGAGCAGTTCTTC
TRBJ2-5 . . TRBV14 CASSQVVGETQYF TGTGCCAGCAGCCAAGTCGTGGGGGAGACCCAGTACTTC
TRBJ2-5 TRBD2 few TRBV9 CASSVDPSGGQETQYF TGTGCCAGCAGCGTAGACCCCTCGGGGGGGCAAGAGACCCAGTACTTC
TRBJ2-1 TRBD2 . TRBV7-2 CASSPSGLAQNEQFF TGTGCCAGCAGCCCGTCGGGACTAGCGCAAAATGAGCAGTTCTTC
TRBJ2-3 . few TRBV20-1 CSAQSPLGPTSTDTQYF TGCAGTGCTCAGTCCCCCTTAGGTCCGACTAGCACAGATACGCAGTATTTT
TRBJ1-6 TRBD1 few TRBV7-2 CASSLGQEFYNSPLHF TGTGCCAGCAGCCTGGGACAGGAATTCTATAATTCACCCCTCCACTTT
TRBJ2-3 . . TRBV5-1 CASSFGGPAGTDTKYF TGCGCCAGCAGCTTTGGCGGGCCTGCGGGCACAGATACGAAGTATTTT
TRBJ1-1 . few TRBV29-1 CSVPGFQNTEAFF TGCAGCGTCCCGGGTTTTCAGAACACTGAAGCTTTCTTT
TRBJ2-1 . few TRBV12-3/TRBV12-4 CASSLAPEDKFF TGTGCCAGCAGTTTAGCGCCAGAGGATAAGTTCTTC
TRBJ2-3 . few TRBV5-5 CASSLQNTQYF TGTGCCAGCAGCTTACAGAATACGCAGTATTTT
TRBJ2-3 TRBD1 . TRBV4-1 CASSHRTGGTDTQYF TGCGCCAGCAGCCACCGGACAGGGGGCACAGATACGCAGTATTTT
TRBJ2-7 . few TRBV24-1 CATSSGQLGAYEQYF TGTGCCACCAGCTCAGGACAGCTGGGGGCCTACGAGCAGTACTTC
TRBJ2-3 TRBD2 . TRBV24-1 CATSAPGLADRRTDTQYF TGTGCCACCAGCGCCCCGGGACTAGCGGATCGACGCACAGATACGCAGTATTTT
TRBJ2-3 . few TRBV24-1 CATENTGSTDTQYF TGTGCCACCGAGAATACGGGGAGTACAGATACGCAGTATTTT
TRBJ1-1 . few TRBV3-1 CASSQQGGGTEAFF TGTGCCAGCAGCCAACAGGGAGGGGGGACTGAAGCTTTCTTT
TRBJ2-5 . many TRBV18 CASSPRTEETQYF TGTGCCAGCTCACCACGGACAGAAGAGACCCAGTACTTC
TRBJ1-2 . few TRBV24-1 CATSDITGSHGYTF TGTGCCACCAGTGATATCACAGGGTCCCATGGCTACACCTTC
TRBJ1-2 . few TRBV25-1 CASSEISGYTF TGTGCCAGCAGTGAAATCTCTGGCTACACCTTC
TRBJ2-7 . . TRBV4-3 CASSQEWSAAYEQYF TGCGCCAGCAGCCAAGAATGGTCGGCAGCCTACGAGCAGTACTTC
TRBJ2-7 TRBD1 few TRBV5-1 CASSDGQDYEQYF TGCGCCAGCAGCGACGGACAGGACTACGAGCAGTACTTC
TRBJ2-7 . . TRBV7-2 CASSQRGGPPYEQYF TGTGCCAGCAGCCAGCGAGGAGGCCCCCCCTACGAGCAGTACTTC
TRBJ2-7 . . TRBV7-9 CASSLQGGTESSYEQYF TGTGCCAGCAGCCTCCAAGGCGGGACTGAGAGCTCCTACGAGCAGTACTTC
TRBJ2-2 TRBD2 . TRBV9 CASSVRTSGSSGELFF TGTGCCAGCAGCGTTCGGACTAGCGGGAGTTCCGGGGAGCTGTTTTTT
TRBJ1-3 . few TRBV7-3 CASSSTSGNTIYF TGTGCCAGCAGCTCGACCTCTGGAAACACCATATATTTT
TRBJ1-2 TRBD1 . TRBV5-1 CASSPGQGTADYGYTF TGCGCCAGCAGCCCCGGACAGGGGACAGCGGACTATGGCTACACCTTC